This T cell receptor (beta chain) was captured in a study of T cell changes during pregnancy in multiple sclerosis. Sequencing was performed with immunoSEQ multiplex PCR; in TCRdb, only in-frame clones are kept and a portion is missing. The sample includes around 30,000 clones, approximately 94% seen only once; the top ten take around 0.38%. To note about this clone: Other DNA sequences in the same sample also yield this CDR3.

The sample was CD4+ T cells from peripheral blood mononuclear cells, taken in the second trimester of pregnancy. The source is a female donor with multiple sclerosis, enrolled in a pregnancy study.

The CDR3 loop reads CASSPTGDYGYTF. For the CDR3, the DNA is TGTGCCAGCAGTCCCACAGGGGACTATGGCTACACCTTC. The J gene is TRBJ1-2, the V gene TRBV6-6; 7 positions match TRBD1. CDR1 MNHNY and CDR2 SVGAGI come from the germline V gene (reference sequence). Trimming removed 5 bases from V and 3 bases from J; junction bases left unmatched: 3. This CDR3 spans 13 amino acids.